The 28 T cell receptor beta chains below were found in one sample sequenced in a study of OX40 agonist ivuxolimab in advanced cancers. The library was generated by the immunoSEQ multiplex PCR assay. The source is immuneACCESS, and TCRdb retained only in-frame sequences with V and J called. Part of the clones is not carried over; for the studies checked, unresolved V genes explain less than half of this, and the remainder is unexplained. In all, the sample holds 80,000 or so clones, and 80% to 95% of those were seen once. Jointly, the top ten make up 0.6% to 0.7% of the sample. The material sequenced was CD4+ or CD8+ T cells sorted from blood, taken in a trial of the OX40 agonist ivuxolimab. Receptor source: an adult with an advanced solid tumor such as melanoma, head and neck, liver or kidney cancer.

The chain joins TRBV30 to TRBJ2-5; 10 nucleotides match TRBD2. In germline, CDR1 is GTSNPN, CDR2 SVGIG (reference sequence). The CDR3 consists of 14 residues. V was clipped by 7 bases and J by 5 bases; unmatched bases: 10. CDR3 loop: CAFSAGGRAETQYF. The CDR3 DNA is TGTGCCTTTTCAGCGGGAGGGAGGGCGGAGACCCAGTACTTC.

CDR3 nucleotide sequence: TGTGCCAGTAGTATAAATCCCGGTGCGGGCTACACCTTC. Its protein is CASSINPGAGYTF. The chain combines TRBV19 with TRBJ1-2; D not certain. Germline CDR1 and CDR2: LNHDA and SQIVND (reference sequence). The CDR3 is 13 amino acids. The ends were cut back, 2 bases at V and 8 bases at J, with 12 bases in the middle.

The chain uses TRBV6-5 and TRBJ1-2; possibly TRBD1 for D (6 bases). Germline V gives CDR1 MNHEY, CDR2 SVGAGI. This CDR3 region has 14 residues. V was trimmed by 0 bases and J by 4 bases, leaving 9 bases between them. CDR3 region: CASSYSSRGYGYTF. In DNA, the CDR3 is TGTGCCAGCAGTTACTCCTCCAGGGGCTATGGCTACACCTTC.

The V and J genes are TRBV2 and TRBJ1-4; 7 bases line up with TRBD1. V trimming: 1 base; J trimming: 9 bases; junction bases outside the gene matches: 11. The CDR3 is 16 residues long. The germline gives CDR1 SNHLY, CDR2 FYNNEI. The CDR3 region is CASSEEEGALSKKLFF. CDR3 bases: TGTGCCAGCAGTGAAGAGGAGGGGGCCTTAAGTAAAAAACTGTTTTTT. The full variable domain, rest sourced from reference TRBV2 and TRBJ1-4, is EPEVTQTPSHQVTQMGQEVILRCVPISNHLYFYWYRQILGQKVEFLVSFYNNEISEKSEIFDDQFSVERPDGSNFTLKIRSTKLEDSAMYFCASSEEEGALSKKLFFGSGTQLSVL.

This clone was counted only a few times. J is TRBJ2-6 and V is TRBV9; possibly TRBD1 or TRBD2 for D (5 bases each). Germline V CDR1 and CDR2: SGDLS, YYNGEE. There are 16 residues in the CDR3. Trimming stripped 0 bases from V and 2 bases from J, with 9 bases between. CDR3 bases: TGTGCCAGCAGCGTAGGGGGGAATACTGGGGCCAACGTCCTGACTTTC. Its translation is CASSVGGNTGANVLTF.

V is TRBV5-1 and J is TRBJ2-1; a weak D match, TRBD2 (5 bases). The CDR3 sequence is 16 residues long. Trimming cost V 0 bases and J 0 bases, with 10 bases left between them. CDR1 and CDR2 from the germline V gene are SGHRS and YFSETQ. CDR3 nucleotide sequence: TGCGCCAGCAGCTTGGTCAGCGGTAGCTCCTACAATGAGCAGTTCTTC. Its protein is CASSLVSGSSYNEQFF.

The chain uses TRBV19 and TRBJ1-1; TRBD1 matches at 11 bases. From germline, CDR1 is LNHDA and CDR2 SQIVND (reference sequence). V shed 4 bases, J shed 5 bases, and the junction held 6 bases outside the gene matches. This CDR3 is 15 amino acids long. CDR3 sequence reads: CASSTGQGAITEAFF. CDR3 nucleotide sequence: TGTGCCAGTAGTACAGGACAGGGGGCGATAACTGAAGCTTTCTTT.

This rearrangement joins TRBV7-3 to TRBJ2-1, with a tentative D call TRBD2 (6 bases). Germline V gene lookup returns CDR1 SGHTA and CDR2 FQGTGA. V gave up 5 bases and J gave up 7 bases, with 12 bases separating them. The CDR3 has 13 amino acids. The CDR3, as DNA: TGTGCCAGCAGCCCCTATAGCGGAAATGAGCAGTTCTTC. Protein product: CASSPYSGNEQFF. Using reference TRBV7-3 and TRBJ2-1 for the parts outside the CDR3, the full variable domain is GAGVSQTPSNKVTEKGKYVELRCDPISGHTALYWYRQSLGQGPEFLIYFQGTGAADDSGLPNDRFFAVRPEGSVSTLKIQRTERGDSAVYLCASSPYSGNEQFFGPGTRLTVL.

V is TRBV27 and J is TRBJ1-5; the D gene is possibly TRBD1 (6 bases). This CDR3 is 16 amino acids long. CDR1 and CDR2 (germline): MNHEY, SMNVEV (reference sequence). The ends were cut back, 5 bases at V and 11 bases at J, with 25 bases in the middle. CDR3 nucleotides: TGTGCCAGCAGTCCCGCAAGCTCCGGGGGGCTCTTGGCCCAGCATTTT. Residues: CASSPASSGGLLAQHF.

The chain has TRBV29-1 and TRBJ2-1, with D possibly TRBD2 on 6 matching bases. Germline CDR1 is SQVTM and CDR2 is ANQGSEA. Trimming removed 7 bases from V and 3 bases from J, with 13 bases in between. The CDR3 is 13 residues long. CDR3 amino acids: CSGRDFLYNEQFF. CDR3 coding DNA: TGCAGCGGACGGGACTTCCTCTACAATGAGCAGTTCTTC.

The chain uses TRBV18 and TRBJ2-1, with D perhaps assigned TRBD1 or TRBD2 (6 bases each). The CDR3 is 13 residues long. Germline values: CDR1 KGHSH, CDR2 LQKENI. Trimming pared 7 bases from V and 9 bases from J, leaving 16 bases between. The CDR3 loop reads CASCPNRGLEQFF. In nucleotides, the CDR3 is TGTGCCAGCTGCCCCAACCGGGGGCTTGAGCAGTTCTTC.

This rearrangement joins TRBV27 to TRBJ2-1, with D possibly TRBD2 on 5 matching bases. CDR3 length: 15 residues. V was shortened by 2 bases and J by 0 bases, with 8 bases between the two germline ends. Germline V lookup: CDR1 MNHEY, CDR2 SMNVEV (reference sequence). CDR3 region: CASSLRGSSYNEQFF. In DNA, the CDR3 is TGTGCCAGCAGTTTACGGGGTAGCTCCTACAATGAGCAGTTCTTC.

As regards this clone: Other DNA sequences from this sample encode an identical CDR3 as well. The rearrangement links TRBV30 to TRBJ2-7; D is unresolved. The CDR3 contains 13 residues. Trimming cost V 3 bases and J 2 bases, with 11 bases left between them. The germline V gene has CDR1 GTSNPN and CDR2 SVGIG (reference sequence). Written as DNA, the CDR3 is TGTGCCTGGAGCCTCAGCCGGACCTACGAGCAGTACTTC. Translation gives CAWSLSRTYEQYF. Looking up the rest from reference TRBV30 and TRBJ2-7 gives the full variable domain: SQTIHQWPATLVQPVGSPLSLECTVEGTSNPNLYWYRQAAGRGLQLLFYSVGIGQISSEVPQNLSASRPQDRQFILSSKKLLLSDSGFYLCAWSLSRTYEQYFGPGTRLTVT.

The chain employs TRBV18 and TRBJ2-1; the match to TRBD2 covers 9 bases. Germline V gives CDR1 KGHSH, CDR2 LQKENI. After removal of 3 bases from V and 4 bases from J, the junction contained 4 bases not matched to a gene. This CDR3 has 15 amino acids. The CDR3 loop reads CASSPASGAYNEQFF. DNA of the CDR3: TGTGCCAGCTCACCCGCTAGCGGGGCGTACAATGAGCAGTTCTTC.

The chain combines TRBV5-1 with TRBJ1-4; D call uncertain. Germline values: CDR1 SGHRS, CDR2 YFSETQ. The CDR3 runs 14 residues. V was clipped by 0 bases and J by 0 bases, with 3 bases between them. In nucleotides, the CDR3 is TGCGCCAGCAGCTTGGAAGCAACTAATGAAAAACTGTTTTTT. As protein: CASSLEATNEKLFF.

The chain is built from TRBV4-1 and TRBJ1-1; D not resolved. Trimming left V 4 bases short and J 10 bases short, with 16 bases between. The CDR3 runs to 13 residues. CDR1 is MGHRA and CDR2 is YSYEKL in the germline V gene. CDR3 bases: TGCGCCAGCAGCCCGGACGGGTGGTTAGGAGCTTTCTTT. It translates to CASSPDGWLGAFF.

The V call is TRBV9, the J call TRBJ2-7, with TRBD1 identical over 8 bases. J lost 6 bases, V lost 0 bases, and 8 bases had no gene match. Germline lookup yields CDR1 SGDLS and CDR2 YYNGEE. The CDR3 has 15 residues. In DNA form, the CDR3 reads TGTGCCAGCAGCGTAGGTTCCAGGGGGCTGTCCGAGCAGTACTTC. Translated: CASSVGSRGLSEQYF.

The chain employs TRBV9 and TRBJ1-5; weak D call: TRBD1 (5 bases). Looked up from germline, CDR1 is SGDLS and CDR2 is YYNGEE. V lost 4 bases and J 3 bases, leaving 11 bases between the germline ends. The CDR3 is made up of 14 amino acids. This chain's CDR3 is CASSPGQVNQPQHF. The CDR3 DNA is TGTGCCAGCAGCCCCGGACAAGTCAATCAGCCCCAGCATTTT.

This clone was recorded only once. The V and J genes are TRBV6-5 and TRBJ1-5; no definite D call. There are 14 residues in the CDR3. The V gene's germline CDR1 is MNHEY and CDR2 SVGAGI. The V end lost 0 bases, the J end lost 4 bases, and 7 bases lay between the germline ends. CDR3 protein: CASSYSGGNQPQHF. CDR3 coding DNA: TGTGCCAGCAGTTACTCGGGAGGAAATCAGCCCCAGCATTTT.

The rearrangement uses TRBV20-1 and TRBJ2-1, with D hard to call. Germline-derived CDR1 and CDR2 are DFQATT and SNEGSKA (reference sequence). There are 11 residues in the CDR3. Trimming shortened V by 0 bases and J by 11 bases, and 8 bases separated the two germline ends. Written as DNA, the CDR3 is TGCAGTGCTAGAGAAGTCACAAAGCAGTTCTTC. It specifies CSAREVTKQFF.

In DNA form, the CDR3 reads TGCGCCAGCGCCAGCATTAGACGGACAGACGCGGTCGAGCAGTTCTTC. Its translation: CASASIRRTDAVEQFF. The rearrangement links TRBV5-1 to TRBJ2-1; possibly TRBD1 for D (6 bases). Germline CDR1 reads SGHRS; CDR2 reads YFSETQ. Trimming cost V 7 bases and J 10 bases, with 27 bases left between them. CDR3 length: 16 amino acids.

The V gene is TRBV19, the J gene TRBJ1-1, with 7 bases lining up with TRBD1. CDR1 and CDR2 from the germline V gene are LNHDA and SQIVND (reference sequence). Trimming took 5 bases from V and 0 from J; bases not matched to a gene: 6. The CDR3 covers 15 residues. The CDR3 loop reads CASSDGQAVNTEAFF. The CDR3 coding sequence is TGTGCCAGTAGTGACGGACAGGCGGTGAACACTGAAGCTTTCTTT.

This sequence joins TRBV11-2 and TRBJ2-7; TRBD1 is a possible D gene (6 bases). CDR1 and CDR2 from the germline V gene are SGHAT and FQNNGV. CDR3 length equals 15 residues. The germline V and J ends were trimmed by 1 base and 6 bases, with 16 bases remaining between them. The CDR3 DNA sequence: TGTGCCAGCAGCTTAGTAACGGACAGATCTGGCGAGCAGTACTTC. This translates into CASSLVTDRSGEQYF.

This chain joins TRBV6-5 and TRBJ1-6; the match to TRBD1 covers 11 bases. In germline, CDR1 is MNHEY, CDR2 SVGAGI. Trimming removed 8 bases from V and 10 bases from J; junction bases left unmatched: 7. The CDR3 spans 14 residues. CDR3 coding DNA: TGTGCCAGCCAAAGGACAGGGGGCGGCTCACCCCTCCACTTT. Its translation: CASQRTGGGSPLHF.

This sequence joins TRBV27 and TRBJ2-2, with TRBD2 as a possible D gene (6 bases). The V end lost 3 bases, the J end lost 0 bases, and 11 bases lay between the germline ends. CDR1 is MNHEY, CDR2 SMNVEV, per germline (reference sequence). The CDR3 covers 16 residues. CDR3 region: CASSLGAGANTGELFF. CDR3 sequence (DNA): TGTGCCAGCAGTTTGGGAGCGGGCGCGAACACCGGGGAGCTGTTTTTT.

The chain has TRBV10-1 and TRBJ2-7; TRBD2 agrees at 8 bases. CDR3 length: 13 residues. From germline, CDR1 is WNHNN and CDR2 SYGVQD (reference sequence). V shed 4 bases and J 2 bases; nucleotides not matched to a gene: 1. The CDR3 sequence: CASSAGGTYEQYF. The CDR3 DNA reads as TGCGCCAGCAGTGCGGGGGGGACCTACGAGCAGTACTTC.

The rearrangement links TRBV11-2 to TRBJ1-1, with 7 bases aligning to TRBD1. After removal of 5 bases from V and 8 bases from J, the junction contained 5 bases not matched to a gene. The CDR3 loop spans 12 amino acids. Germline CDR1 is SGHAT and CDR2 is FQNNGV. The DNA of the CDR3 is TGTGCCAGCAGCCACCTGGGACAGGAAGCTTTCTTT. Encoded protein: CASSHLGQEAFF.

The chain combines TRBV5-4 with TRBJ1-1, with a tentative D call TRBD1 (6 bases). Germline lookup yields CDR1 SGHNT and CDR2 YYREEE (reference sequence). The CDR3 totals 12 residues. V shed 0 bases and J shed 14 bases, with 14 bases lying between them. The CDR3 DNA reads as TGTGCCAGCAGCTTGGACAGGGTTGGAGTCTTCTTT. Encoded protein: CASSLDRVGVFF.